The entry below describes one T cell receptor beta chain. Its antigen is currently unknown. This may arise from a read error, as a much more abundant clone is one base away. This sample is part of a study of tumor and adjacent non-tumor tissue in lung cancer. The germline V gene has CDR1 WNHNN and CDR2 SYGVQD (reference sequence). The CDR3 has 14 amino acids. RNA was extracted from bulk tissue without any cell sorting. More than 3 cm separated this lung sample from the edge of the tumor. Chemotherapy-naive patients with new lung cancer underwent thoracic surgery in China, August–November 2014. Three rounds of nested PCR, following a modified ARM-PCR protocol, produced the TCRbeta library. Using its own MiXCR run on the multiplex PCR reads, TCRdb lists one record per CDR3 protein. Of fewer than 100,000 distinct CDR3 sequences in the sample, 80% to 90% are singletons; the top ten hold 45% to 55%. Study outcomes and limitations: Tumor tissue had significantly higher TCR diversity than normal lung. Patients with more diverse tumor TCRs had worse survival.

Sequencing input: distant non-tumor lung tissue. The source of this sequence is a man aged 55 to 69 with non-small cell lung cancer. This sequence joins TRBV10-1 and TRBJ1-1; D is uncertain. CDR3 nucleotide sequence: TGCGCCAGCAGCGCTCATCGGCAGAACATTGAAGCTTTCTTT. Translated, it gives CASSAHRQNIEAFF.